This T cell receptor beta chain was profiled in a study of siplizumab effects on memory and regulatory T cells. General study findings and limits: A naive or memory phenotype could not be assigned to roughly 80-95% of the proliferating CD4+ or CD8+ clones. Apparently more diverse than memory cells, naive T cells also seemed major alloresponse contributors. Researchers could map only a minor fraction of alloreactive clones to unstimulated subsets.

Per individual sample, 100,000 or so TCR templates were assayed. Sequencing was performed with immunoSEQ multiplex PCR; in TCRdb, only in-frame clones are kept and a portion is missing. The sample records about 110,000 clones, approximately 94% being singletons. Notes on this clone: The antigen is unknown.

V shed 0 bases and J shed 3 bases, with 9 bases lying between them. This CDR3 is built from 15 residues. Germline-derived CDR1 and CDR2 are SEHNR and FQNEAQ (reference sequence). This rearrangement joins TRBV7-9 to TRBJ2-1, with unresolved D. Sequences were obtained from CD4+ T cells sorted from blood. This clonotype was obtained from a human donor in good health. Written as DNA, the CDR3 is TGTGCCAGCAGCTTAGCCGGCGCATTCTACAATGAGCAGTTCTTC. Translating it yields CASSLAGAFYNEQFF.